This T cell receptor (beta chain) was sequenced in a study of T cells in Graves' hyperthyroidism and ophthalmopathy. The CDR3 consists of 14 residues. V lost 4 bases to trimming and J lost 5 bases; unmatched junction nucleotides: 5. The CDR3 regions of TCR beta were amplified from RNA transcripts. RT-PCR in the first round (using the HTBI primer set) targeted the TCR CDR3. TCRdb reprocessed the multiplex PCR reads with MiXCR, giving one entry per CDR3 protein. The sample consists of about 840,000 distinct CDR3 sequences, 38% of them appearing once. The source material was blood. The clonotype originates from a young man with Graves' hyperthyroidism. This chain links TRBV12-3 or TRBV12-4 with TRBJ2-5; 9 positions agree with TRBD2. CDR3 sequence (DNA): TGTGCCAGCAGTTGGGAGCGGGGGGAGGAGACCCAGTACTTC. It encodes CASSWERGEETQYF.